This T cell receptor beta chain was sequenced during a study of control samples from healthy donors and cancer patients. The method was immunoSEQ multiplex PCR; TCRdb's version includes in-frame clones alone and lacks a portion of them. This sample has 110,000 to 150,000 clones, with approximately 91% found just once. The length of the CDR3 is 16 residues. The V end lost 4 bases, the J end lost 6 bases, and 16 bases lay between the germline ends. In germline, CDR1 is LGHNA, CDR2 YNFKEQ. This TCR was recovered from a man younger than 45 in good health. Sequencing was done on a sample of blood. V and J are TRBV4-2 and TRBJ1-6; TRBD1 might be the D (6 bases). CDR3 loop: CASSRDPGTSNSPLHF. The CDR3 DNA follows: TGTGCCAGCAGCCGAGACCCCGGGACAAGTAATTCACCCCTCCACTTT.